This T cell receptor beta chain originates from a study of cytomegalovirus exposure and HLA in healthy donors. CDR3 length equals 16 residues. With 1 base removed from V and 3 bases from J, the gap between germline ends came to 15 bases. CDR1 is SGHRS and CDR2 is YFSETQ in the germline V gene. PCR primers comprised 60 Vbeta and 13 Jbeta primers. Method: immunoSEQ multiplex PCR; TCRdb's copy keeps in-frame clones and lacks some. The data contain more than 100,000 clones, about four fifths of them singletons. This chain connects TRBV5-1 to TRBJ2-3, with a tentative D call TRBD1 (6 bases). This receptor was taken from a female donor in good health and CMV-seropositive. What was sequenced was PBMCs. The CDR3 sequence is CASSLQVRGRTDTQYF. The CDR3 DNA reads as TGCGCCAGCAGCTTGCAAGTAAGGGGGAGAACAGATACGCAGTATTTT.